This T cell receptor (beta chain) was identified in a study of cytomegalovirus exposure and HLA in healthy donors. PCR primers comprised 60 Vbeta and 13 Jbeta primers. Sequencing was performed with immunoSEQ multiplex PCR; in TCRdb, only in-frame clones are kept and a portion is missing. Among roughly 150,000 clones listed, over 75% were seen once. Study-wide findings and caveats: Presence/absence analyses supposed approximately even sequencing depth among donors.

The CDR3 totals 11 residues. V was shortened by 1 base and J by 8 bases, with 4 bases between the two germline ends. CDR1 and CDR2 (germline): SGDLS, YYNGEE. Of note for this clone: Its antigen is as yet unknown.

The genes are TRBV9 and TRBJ2-1, with unresolved D. The specimen sequenced was PBMCs. The receptor was isolated from a male donor in good health and CMV-seronegative. CDR3 region: CASSVSDEQFF. The CDR3 region has the DNA TGTGCCAGCAGCGTATCCGATGAGCAGTTCTTC. Together with reference TRBV9 and TRBJ2-1, the CDR3 gives the full variable domain: DSGVTQTPKHLITATGQRVTLRCSPRSGDLSVYWYQQSLDQGLQFLIQYYNGEERAKGNILERFSAQQFPDLHSELNLSSLELGDSALYFCASSVSDEQFFGPGTRLTVL.